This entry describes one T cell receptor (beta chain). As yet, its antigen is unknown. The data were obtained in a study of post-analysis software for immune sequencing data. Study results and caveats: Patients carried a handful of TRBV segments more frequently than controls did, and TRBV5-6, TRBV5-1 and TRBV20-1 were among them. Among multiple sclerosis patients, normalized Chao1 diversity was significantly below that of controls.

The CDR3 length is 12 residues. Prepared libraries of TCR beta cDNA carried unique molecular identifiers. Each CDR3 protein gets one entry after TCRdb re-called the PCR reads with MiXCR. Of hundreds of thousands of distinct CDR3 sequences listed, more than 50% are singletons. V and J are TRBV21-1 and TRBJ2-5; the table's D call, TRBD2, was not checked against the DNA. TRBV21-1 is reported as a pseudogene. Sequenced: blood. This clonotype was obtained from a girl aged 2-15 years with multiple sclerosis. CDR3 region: CASSGQRETQYF. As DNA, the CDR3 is TGTGCCAGCAGCGGGCAGCGGGAGACCCAGTACTTC.